The entry that follows covers one T cell receptor (beta chain) sequence. The data were obtained in a study of blood T cell repertoires in COVID-19. Study-level background: COVID-19 samples, acute and convalescent, were from the United States, Italy and Spain. T cells, B-cell-depleted T cells, or PBMCs provided the cDNA or gDNA that served as material.

CDR1 is SGHRS, CDR2 YFSETQ, per germline. The CDR3 totals 14 residues. V was shortened by 0 bases and J by 5 bases, with 11 bases between the two germline ends. Authors' data handling: Amplification from reference gene primers served as the basis for estimated nucleated cell counts. Assay used: immunoSEQ multiplex PCR; TCRdb lists only in-frame clones, some missing. V, J and clone size are taken as reported in that table, and D and trimming were inferred from the DNA itself. The sample shows about 210,000 clones, about 83% of them seen only once. The TCR sequence derives from a woman aged 45-59 years with acute or convalescent COVID-19. The rearrangement joins TRBV5-1 to TRBJ1-1; the D gene is possibly TRBD1 (6 bases). The sample consisted of peripheral blood. CDR3 amino acids: CASSLDPRGTEAFF. The CDR3 region has the DNA TGCGCCAGCAGCTTGGACCCCAGGGGAACTGAAGCTTTCTTT.